These T cell receptor beta chains were read from a single sample in a study of blood T cell repertoires in COVID-19. Libraries were prepared by immunoSEQ multiplex PCR; TCRdb keeps only in-frame clonotypes and omits some of them. The sample contains around 370,000 clones, roughly 90% of which appear only once. The material sequenced was peripheral blood. The receptors here all came from a woman in her sixties or seventies with COVID-19, enrolled during active disease. The conserved cysteine and the conserved F or W are not part of the CDR3 here.

v_call cdr3_aa
TRBV7-2 ASSLGSSAGEGGYT
TRBV6-5 ASRSSGADNSPLH
TRBV18 ASSPPRGAPGSYNEQF
TRBV3-1/TRBV3-2 ASSQRLPRDSCTDTQY
TRBV5-1 ASSWGQGGRETQY
TRBV6-5 ASSPSVPSGQY
TRBV11-1 ASSSYGGAEETQY
TRBV15 ATGTVNTEAF
TRBV3-1/TRBV3-2 ASSQALRFAGGADTQY
TRBV27 ASSSGGFNEKLF
TRBV13 ASSFTGSYNEQF
TRBV5-1 ASSWDSSYEQY
TRBV28 ASSTRSANEKLF
TRBV21-1 ASRSRGSWDTEAF
TRBV21-1 ASSRTGLEGYT
TRBV24-1 ATSDSSGDSNQPQH
TRBV19 ASSIAPFGQAGNTIY
TRBV3-1/TRBV3-2 ASSQDSWGNQPQH
TRBV7-2 ASSSDSGGAYNEQF
TRBV5-1 ASSSSTGGTETQY
TRBV10-3 AISTIRRDRVHGYT
TRBV7-2 ASSPGRNPGNTIY
TRBV3-1/TRBV3-2 ASSRGQDGGYT
TRBV2 ASRGTSLSTDTQY
TRBV7-9 ASATGSTEAF
TRBV19 ASSSETGKNEQF